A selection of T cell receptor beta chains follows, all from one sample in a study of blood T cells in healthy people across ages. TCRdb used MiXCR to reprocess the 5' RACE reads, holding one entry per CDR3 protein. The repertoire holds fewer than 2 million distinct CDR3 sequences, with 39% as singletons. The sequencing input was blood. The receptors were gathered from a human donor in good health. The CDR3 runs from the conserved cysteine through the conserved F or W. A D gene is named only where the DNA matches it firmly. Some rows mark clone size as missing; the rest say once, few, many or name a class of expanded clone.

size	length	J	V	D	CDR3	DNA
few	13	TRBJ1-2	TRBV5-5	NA	CASSMGGDYGYTF	TGTGCCAGCAGCATGGGAGGAGACTATGGCTACACCTTC
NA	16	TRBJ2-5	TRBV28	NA	CASSLLTLQSQETQYF	TGTGCCAGCAGCTTATTGACACTCCAAAGCCAAGAGACCCAGTACTTC
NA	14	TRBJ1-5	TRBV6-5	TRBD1	CASSQGTGVQPQHF	TGTGCCAGCAGCCAAGGGACAGGGGTTCAGCCCCAGCATTTT
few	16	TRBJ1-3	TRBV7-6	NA	CASSLGQRSSGNTIYF	TGTGCCAGCAGCTTAGGTCAGAGGAGCTCTGGAAACACCATATATTTT
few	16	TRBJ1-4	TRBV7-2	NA	CASSPFGAGENEKLFF	TGTGCCAGCAGCCCCTTCGGGGCGGGAGAAAATGAAAAACTGTTTTTT
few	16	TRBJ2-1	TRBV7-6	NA	CASSLTGSLSYNEQFF	TGTGCCAGCAGCTTAACAGGGTCCCTCTCCTACAATGAGCAGTTCTTC
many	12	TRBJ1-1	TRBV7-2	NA	CASSLVGQEAFF	TGTGCCAGCAGCTTAGTGGGTCAGGAAGCTTTCTTT
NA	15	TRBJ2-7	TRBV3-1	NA	CASSRAQGGDYEQYF	TGTGCCAGCAGCCGAGCGCAAGGTGGTGACTACGAGCAGTACTTC
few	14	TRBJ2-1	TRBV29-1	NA	CSVEGRGLPGEQFF	TGCAGCGTTGAAGGGCGGGGGCTCCCGGGCGAGCAGTTCTTC
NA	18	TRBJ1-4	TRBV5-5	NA	CASSSVIMAEGLGEKLFF	TGTGCCAGCAGCTCGGTTATCATGGCGGAAGGGTTGGGGGAAAAACTGTTTTTT
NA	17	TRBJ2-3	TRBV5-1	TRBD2	CASSLALAASTTDTQYF	TGCGCCAGCAGCTTGGCCCTAGCGGCCTCTACCACAGATACGCAGTATTTT
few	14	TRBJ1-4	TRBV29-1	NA	CSVAQLAVNEKLFF	TGCAGCGTTGCCCAACTGGCGGTTAATGAAAAACTGTTTTTT
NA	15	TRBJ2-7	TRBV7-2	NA	CASSSRQDLSYEQYF	TGTGCCAGCAGCTCAAGACAGGACCTCTCCTACGAGCAGTACTTC
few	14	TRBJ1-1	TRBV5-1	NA	CASSDGAVTDEAFF	TGCGCCAGCAGCGATGGGGCAGTAACAGATGAAGCTTTCTTT
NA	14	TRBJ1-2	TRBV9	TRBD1	CASSVGTGTGGYTF	TGTGCCAGCAGCGTAGGGACAGGAACGGGCGGCTACACCTTC
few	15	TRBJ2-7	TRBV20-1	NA	CSATRAGLARGEQYF	TGCAGTGCTACAAGGGCCGGGCTAGCTCGGGGCGAGCAGTACTTC
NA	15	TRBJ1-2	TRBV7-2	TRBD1	CASSFYRGHSSGYTF	TGTGCCAGCAGCTTTTACAGGGGGCATTCGAGTGGCTACACCTTC
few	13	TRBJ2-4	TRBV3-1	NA	CASSQDGTNIQYF	TGTGCCAGCAGCCAAGATGGGACAAACATTCAGTACTTC
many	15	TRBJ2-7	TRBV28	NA	CASTLGPLSSYEQYF	TGTGCCAGCACCCTAGGGCCCCTAAGCTCCTACGAGCAGTACTTC
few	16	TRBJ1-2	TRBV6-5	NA	CASSYSGSSAVYGYTF	TGTGCCAGCAGTTACTCGGGGTCCTCCGCTGTCTATGGCTACACCTTC
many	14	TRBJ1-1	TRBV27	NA	CASSKGFGGTEAFF	TGTGCCAGCTCCAAGGGGTTCGGGGGCACTGAAGCTTTCTTT
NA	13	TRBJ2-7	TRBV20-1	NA	CSARDFPSDEQYF	TGCAGTGCTAGAGATTTCCCTAGCGACGAGCAGTACTTC
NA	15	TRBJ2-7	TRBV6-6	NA	CASSYMARSSYEQYF	TGTGCCAGCAGTTACATGGCCAGGAGCTCCTACGAGCAGTACTTC
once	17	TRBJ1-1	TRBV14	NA	CASSQEKEWVSSAEAFF	TGTGCCAGCAGCCAAGAAAAAGAGTGGGTGTCGAGCGCTGAAGCTTTCTTT
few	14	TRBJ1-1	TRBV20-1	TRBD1	CSASRQGMNTEAFF	TGCAGTGCTAGTCGACAGGGGATGAACACTGAAGCTTTCTTT
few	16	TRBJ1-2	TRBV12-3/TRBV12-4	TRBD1	CAGSLWGRQGVDGYTF	TGTGCCGGCAGTTTATGGGGTCGACAGGGCGTCGATGGCTACACCTTC
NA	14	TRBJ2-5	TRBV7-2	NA	CASSLPRSGNEQYF	TGTGCCAGCAGCTTGCCCCGCTCGGGGAATGAGCAGTACTTC
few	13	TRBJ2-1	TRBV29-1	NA	CSVSPWGQDEQFF	TGCAGCGTTTCCCCATGGGGGCAAGATGAGCAGTTCTTC
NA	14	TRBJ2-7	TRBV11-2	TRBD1	CASSLLPDRDEQYF	TGTGCCAGCAGCTTACTACCCGACAGGGACGAGCAGTACTTC
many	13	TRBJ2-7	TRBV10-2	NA	CASSEGRTYEQYF	TGTGCCAGCAGTGAAGGGAGGACCTACGAGCAGTACTTC
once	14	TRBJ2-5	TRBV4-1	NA	CASSQDPGTNEQYF	TGCGCCAGCAGCCAAGATCCGGGAACCAATGAGCAGTACTTC
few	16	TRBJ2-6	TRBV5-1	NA	CASSLAGEPGANVLTF	TGCGCCAGCAGCTTGGCTGGGGAGCCTGGGGCCAACGTCCTGACTTTC
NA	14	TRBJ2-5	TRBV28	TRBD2	CATTWTSGEETQYF	TGTGCCACCACTTGGACTAGCGGCGAAGAGACCCAGTACTTC
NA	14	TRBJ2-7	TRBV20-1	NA	CSAHQSGLRGEQYF	TGCAGTGCCCATCAATCCGGACTAAGGGGCGAGCAGTACTTC